This T cell receptor (beta chain) stems from a study of patients and donors after allogeneic stem cell transplantation. In germline, CDR1 is SGHRS, CDR2 YFSETQ. Trimming took 3 bases from V and 0 from J; bases not matched to a gene: 7. CDR3 length equals 18 residues. TCRdb redid the calling of the RT-PCR reads with MiXCR, one entry per CDR3 protein. The sample contains about 960,000 distinct CDR3 sequences, around 17% of which appear only once. The sequenced material came from blood, either unsorted or a sorted T cell fraction (not recorded which). The chain links TRBV5-1 to TRBJ2-3, with 13 bases that match TRBD2. This TCR derives from a human donor who was either an allogeneic HSCT recipient or a stem cell or donor lymphocyte infusion donor (not recorded which). It is not recorded whose cells these are; they may come from a transplant donor. The CDR3: CASSSRTSGGLSTDTQYF. In DNA form, the CDR3 reads TGCGCCAGCAGCTCTCGGACTAGCGGGGGCCTTAGCACAGATACGCAGTATTTT.